The 29 T cell receptor beta chains given below trace back to one sample, sequenced in a study of T-cell reconstitution after alpha-beta-depleted transplantation in children. Unique molecular identifiers were incorporated when the TCRbeta library was constructed. TCRdb independently ran MiXCR on the PCR reads; one entry per CDR3 protein. The sample shows over 550,000 distinct CDR3 sequences, roughly a tenth of them seen only once. The sequencing here drew on PBMCs from the stem cell graft donor, taken from the stem cell graft. The receptors originated from a human donor who donated a stem cell graft to a child with acute myeloid leukemia.

This clonotype was picked up a small number of times. V usage is TRBV6-5 and J usage is TRBJ2-3; D not resolved. This CDR3 is 17 amino acids long. Germline loops: CDR1 MNHEY, CDR2 SVGAGI. Trimming left V 0 bases short and J 2 bases short, with 15 bases between. Here the CDR3 DNA reads TGTGCCAGCAGTTACTCGACCTTTGGGCGCCTCACAGATACGCAGTATTTT. It is translated as CASSYSTFGRLTDTQYF.

This clonotype appeared a few times. The rearrangement links TRBV7-9 to TRBJ2-1; possibly TRBD2 for D (6 bases). CDR1 is SEHNR, CDR2 FQNEAQ, per germline (reference sequence). The V gene lost 0 bases and the J gene lost 8 bases, with 14 bases spanning the gap. This CDR3 region has 15 residues. DNA for the CDR3: TGTGCCAGCAGCTTAGCGGGAGGCCTAGTGGATGAGCAGTTCTTC. It yields the protein CASSLAGGLVDEQFF.

This sequence joins TRBV5-1 and TRBJ2-1; a weak D match, TRBD1 (5 bases). Trimming shortened V by 0 bases and J by 5 bases, and 12 bases separated the two germline ends. Germline assignment: CDR1 SGHRS and CDR2 YFSETQ. This CDR3 spans 15 amino acids. For the CDR3, the DNA is TGCGCCAGCAGCTTGGAGGGGATTGTAAACAATGAGCAGTTCTTC. The encoded protein is CASSLEGIVNNEQFF.

This clonotype came up many times. V is TRBV7-2 and J is TRBJ2-7, with D tentatively TRBD2 (7 bases). Germline CDR1 SGHTA, CDR2 FQGNSA. The CDR3 runs 12 residues. V lost 5 bases to trimming and J lost 13 bases, with 18 bases between them. This chain's CDR3 is CASSLGGGGPYF. Written as DNA, the CDR3 is TGTGCCAGCAGCCTCGGGGGCGGGGGACCTTACTTC. Based on the CDR3 plus reference TRBV7-2 and TRBJ2-7, the full variable domain is GAGVSQSPSNKVTEKGKDVELRCDPISGHTALYWYRQSLGQGLEFLIYFQGNSAPDKSGLPSDRFSAERTGGSVSTLTIQRTQQEDSAVYLCASSLGGGGPYFGPGTRLTVT.

This clonotype was found many times. CDR3 loop: CASSPPGLAGRTDTQYF. The CDR3 coding sequence is TGTGCCAGCAGCCCGCCTGGACTAGCGGGACGCACAGATACGCAGTATTTT. The genes are TRBV7-3 and TRBJ2-3, with TRBD2 matching 12 bases. Germline CDR1 is SGHTA and CDR2 is FQGTGA. The length of the CDR3 is 17 residues. J was trimmed by 1 base and V by 5 bases; bases with no gene match: 7.

The genes are TRBV5-1 and TRBJ2-1; D not resolved. Germline CDR1 and CDR2: SGHRS and YFSETQ. Trimming cost V 3 bases and J 2 bases, with 9 bases left between them. CDR3 length: 14 residues. The CDR3 nucleotides are TGCGCCAGCAGCTCCAGAGACCCCTACAATGAGCAGTTCTTC. Its translation: CASSSRDPYNEQFF.

This clonotype was observed a handful of times. V and J are TRBV12-3 or TRBV12-4 and TRBJ1-2; D ambiguous. This CDR3 comprises 15 residues. V lost 4 bases, J lost 6 bases, and 18 bases lay in between. The DNA of the CDR3 is TGTGCCAGCAGTTCCCTAACCCCGTACGGGCATGGCTACACCTTC. Protein product: CASSSLTPYGHGYTF.

This clonotype occurred a few times. This chain joins TRBV5-1 and TRBJ2-1; 15 nucleotides line up with TRBD2. Germline loops: CDR1 SGHRS, CDR2 YFSETQ. J lost 10 bases, V lost 2 bases, and 19 bases had no gene match. The CDR3 is made up of 20 amino acids. CDR3 nucleotides: TGCGCCAGCAGCTTCAATTTCTGGGACTCGGGACTAGCGGGAGGCAGGGAGCAGTTCTTC. This encodes CASSFNFWDSGLAGGREQFF.

The rearrangement uses TRBV20-1 and TRBJ2-3; TRBD1 might be the D (6 bases). Germline CDR1 and CDR2: DFQATT and SNEGSKA (reference sequence). Trimming removed 0 bases from V and 13 bases from J, with 14 bases in between. This CDR3 is built from 12 residues. The CDR3 coding sequence is TGCAGTGCTAGAGATGCCCCAGCAGGGGAGTATTTT. It codes for CSARDAPAGEYF.

The chain links TRBV2 to TRBJ2-1, with D perhaps matching TRBD2 (5 bases). CDR3 length: 13 amino acids. Trimming stripped 6 bases from V and 3 bases from J, with 9 bases between. Germline V CDR1 and CDR2: SNHLY, FYNNEI. CDR3 DNA: TGTGCCAGCAGCTGGGAGCACTACAATGAGCAGTTCTTC. Its translation is CASSWEHYNEQFF.

This clonotype was detected ten times or more. The rearrangement links TRBV29-1 to TRBJ1-1; D is unresolved. The CDR3 consists of 10 residues. Germline CDR1 is SQVTM and CDR2 is ANQGSEA. Trimming left V 4 bases short and J 7 bases short, with 7 bases between. The chain's CDR3 is CSVVPLEAFF. The DNA of the CDR3 is TGCAGCGTTGTGCCCCTTGAAGCTTTCTTT.

The J gene is TRBJ2-3, the V gene TRBV12-3 or TRBV12-4, with TRBD2 identical over 14 bases. This CDR3 has 19 amino acids. J was trimmed by 0 bases and V by 6 bases; bases with no gene match: 11. The CDR3: CASSSPGLAGEKSTDTQYF. The DNA for the CDR3 is TGTGCCAGCAGCTCACCGGGACTAGCGGGAGAAAAAAGCACAGATACGCAGTATTTT.

This clonotype was detected a few times. The rearrangement links TRBV3-1 to TRBJ2-5; the D gene is possibly TRBD1 (6 bases). Trimming removed 1 base from V and 5 bases from J, with 17 bases in between. The CDR3 spans 16 residues. CDR1 and CDR2 from the germline V gene are LGHDT and YNNKEL (reference sequence). CDR3: CASSQVGGVRQETQYF. The CDR3 DNA is TGTGCCAGCAGCCAAGTAGGGGGAGTGCGCCAGGAGACCCAGTACTTC.

V and J are TRBV15 and TRBJ2-7; TRBD1 matches 9 bases. Looked up from germline, CDR1 is LNHNV and CDR2 is YYDKDF (reference sequence). V was clipped by 3 bases and J by 9 bases; unmatched bases: 15. The length of the CDR3 is 16 residues. The CDR3 sequence is CATSSENRGLEGWQYF. The CDR3 nucleotides are TGTGCCACCAGCAGTGAAAACAGGGGGCTTGAAGGATGGCAGTACTTC.

Many counts were recorded for this clonotype. The chain combines TRBV29-1 with TRBJ2-1; tentative D call: TRBD1 (6 bases). V shed 4 bases and J shed 5 bases, with 9 bases lying between them. Germline CDR1 is SQVTM and CDR2 is ANQGSEA. The CDR3 has 12 amino acids. The CDR3 DNA sequence: TGCAGCGTTGCCCAGGGGAACAATGAGCAGTTCTTC. Protein sequence: CSVAQGNNEQFF.

This clonotype was seen more than once but under ten times. This chain links TRBV20-1 with TRBJ2-1; TRBD2 matches at 8 bases. The CDR3 is 16 residues long. Germline assignment: CDR1 DFQATT and CDR2 SNEGSKA (reference sequence). Trimming at V came to 5 bases and at J to 4 bases, leaving 13 bases not matched to a gene. The chain's CDR3 is CSARQQGSGAYNEQFF. CDR3 nucleotide sequence: TGCAGTGCTCGACAGCAGGGTAGCGGGGCTTACAATGAGCAGTTCTTC.

This chain joins TRBV7-3 and TRBJ2-1; 7 bases line up with TRBD2. Germline trimming cut 2 bases from V and 4 bases from J; bases unmatched to any gene: 5. This CDR3 is built from 15 residues. CDR1 is SGHTA and CDR2 is FQGTGA in the germline V gene. The CDR3 loop is CASSLGAGLYNEQFF. The CDR3 DNA follows: TGTGCCAGCAGCTTAGGAGCGGGGCTGTACAATGAGCAGTTCTTC.

This clonotype was observed many times. The V gene is TRBV6-2 or TRBV6-3, the J gene TRBJ2-1; 11 bases fit TRBD2. The germline CDR1 and CDR2 sequences are MNHEY and SVGEGT. CDR3 length equals 15 residues. J gave up 7 bases and V 6 bases, and 8 bases lay outside the gene matches. The CDR3 DNA sequence: TGTGCCAGCAGCAAGACTAGCGGGAATCGTAATGAGCAGTTCTTC. Its protein is CASSKTSGNRNEQFF.

This clonotype was recorded many times. The gene calls are TRBV12-3 or TRBV12-4 and TRBJ1-5, with a weak D call TRBD1 (5 bases). CDR3 size: 14 residues. Trimming cost V 7 bases and J 7 bases, with 17 bases left between them. In DNA form, the CDR3 reads TGTGCCAGCACCACCCAGGCAGGGAGGCAGCCCCAGCATTTT. Protein: CASTTQAGRQPQHF.

This clonotype was seen a handful of times. V is TRBV12-3 or TRBV12-4 and J is TRBJ1-4; D gene ambiguous. The V gene lost 6 bases and the J gene lost 5 bases, with 19 bases spanning the gap. The length of the CDR3 is 16 residues. CDR3 residues: CASSHGKRTENEKLFF. In DNA form, the CDR3 reads TGTGCCAGCAGCCACGGTAAAAGGACGGAGAATGAAAAACTGTTTTTT.

This clonotype has only a few counts. The chain couples TRBV5-1 to TRBJ2-2, with D possibly TRBD1 on 5 matching bases. This CDR3 contains 14 residues. V lost 4 bases and J 1 base, leaving 8 bases between the germline ends. Germline lookup yields CDR1 SGHRS and CDR2 YFSETQ. Written as DNA, the CDR3 is TGCGCCAGCAGCGGAACAGGGAACACCGGGGAGCTGTTTTTT. This gives the protein CASSGTGNTGELFF.

The chain combines TRBV11-2 with TRBJ2-1; a possible D gene is TRBD2 (7 bases). Trimming left V 6 bases short and J 3 bases short, with 27 bases between. The CDR3 covers 19 residues. CDR1 and CDR2 (germline): SGHAT, FQNNGV. CDR3: CASSTPSGSGGNLYNEQFF. The CDR3 coding sequence is TGTGCCAGCAGTACCCCCAGCGGGTCGGGGGGCAATCTCTACAATGAGCAGTTCTTC.

The chain combines TRBV7-2 with TRBJ2-1; D remains ambiguous. The CDR3 sequence is 14 residues long. The germline V gene encodes CDR1 SGHTA and CDR2 FQGNSA. Trimming shortened V by 1 base and J by 8 bases, and 12 bases separated the two germline ends. The CDR3 nucleotides read TGTGCCAGCAGCTTAGGTAATCCGTGGGATGAGCAGTTCTTC. Protein product: CASSLGNPWDEQFF.

This clonotype was counted a few times. The chain carries TRBV28 and TRBJ1-4, with D possibly TRBD1 on 5 matching bases. CDR3 length equals 15 residues. CDR1 and CDR2 (germline): MDHEN, SYDVKM. Trimming shortened V by 4 bases and J by 4 bases, and 13 bases separated the two germline ends. CDR3 nucleotide sequence: TGTGCCAGCAGTTCTTCAGGGAGGGGTAATGAAAAACTGTTTTTT. Protein product: CASSSSGRGNEKLFF.

The table lists this clonotype with many counts. The chain uses TRBV29-1 and TRBJ2-3; TRBD1 agrees at 10 bases. Germline V lookup: CDR1 SQVTM, CDR2 ANQGSEA. The V gene end was trimmed by 3 bases and the J gene end by 7 bases; junction bases not matched to a gene: 7. The CDR3 runs 14 residues. CDR3 nucleotides: TGCAGCGTTGAGGGAGACAGGGGGCTAAATACGCAGTATTTT. It translates to CSVEGDRGLNTQYF.

This clonotype occurred a few times. The chain is built from TRBV3-1 and TRBJ1-1; D is possibly TRBD1 (5 bases). The V end lost 4 bases, the J end lost 5 bases, and 20 bases lay between the germline ends. Germline CDR1 LGHDT, CDR2 YNNKEL (reference sequence). This CDR3 has 16 amino acids. CDR3 loop: CASSPDKPGGWTEAFF. The CDR3 DNA reads TGTGCCAGCAGCCCCGACAAACCGGGGGGGTGGACTGAAGCTTTCTTT. The full variable domain, rest sourced from reference TRBV3-1 and TRBJ1-1, is DTAVSQTPKYLVTQMGNDKSIKCEQNLGHDTMYWYKQDSKKFLKIMFSYNNKELIINETVPNRFSPKSPDKAHLNLHINSLELGDSAVYFCASSPDKPGGWTEAFFGQGTRLTVV.

This clonotype was recorded at least ten times. The gene calls are TRBV20-1 and TRBJ2-2; D is ambiguous. Deletions cut 4 bases from V and 5 bases from J, with 8 bases between. The length of the CDR3 is 12 residues. CDR1 is DFQATT, CDR2 SNEGSKA, per germline (reference sequence). The CDR3 DNA is TGCAGTGCTACCCTTGGGACCGGGGAGCTGTTTTTT. Translated, it gives CSATLGTGELFF.

The V and J genes are TRBV18 and TRBJ2-3; D is possibly TRBD2 (6 bases). Trimming pared 0 bases from V and 4 bases from J, leaving 20 bases between. The CDR3 runs to 18 residues. Per germline, CDR1 KGHSH and CDR2 LQKENI. The CDR3 loop reads CASSPPRQSGRDSDTQYF. The DNA of the CDR3 is TGTGCCAGCTCACCACCGAGACAGTCCGGGAGAGACTCAGATACGCAGTATTTT.

This clonotype came up a few times. This chain uses TRBV4-3 with TRBJ2-1; possible D gene TRBD1, 6 bases. The CDR3 runs to 17 residues. V shed 1 base and J shed 3 bases, with 16 bases lying between them. CDR1 and CDR2 (germline): LGHNA, YSLEER. The CDR3 region is CASSQALGGANYNEQFF. The CDR3, as DNA: TGCGCCAGCAGCCAAGCCCTAGGGGGAGCGAACTACAATGAGCAGTTCTTC.